This TCR beta chain is from a study of blood T cell repertoires in COVID-19. Germline values: CDR1 MNHEY, CDR2 SMNVEV (reference sequence). Germline trimming cut 8 bases from V and 0 bases from J; bases unmatched to any gene: 26. This CDR3 has 22 amino acids. Original methodology: Reference gene primer amplification in the assay estimated nucleated cell counts. The table came from immunoSEQ multiplex PCR; TCRdb's copy has only in-frame clones and leaves some out. The V and J calls and clone size come from that table; D and trimming were worked out from the DNA. The sample consists of 150,000 or so clones, about four fifths of them appearing once.

The chain uses TRBV27 and TRBJ2-1, with 9 bases fitting TRBD2. The TCR comes from a woman aged 60-75 years with acute or convalescent COVID-19. The source material was peripheral blood. The CDR3 protein is CASPGTSATSSGAESSYNEQFF. The CDR3 nucleotides are TGTGCCAGCCCGGGGACGTCTGCGACTTCTAGCGGGGCGGAGAGCTCCTACAATGAGCAGTTCTTC.